The source of this TCR beta chain is a study of blood T cells in healthy people across ages. Study-wide results and limits: Per million T cells, the diversity of TCR beta decreased roughly linearly as age advanced.

PBMCs numbering at least 6 million were isolated per sample. The extraction recovered at least 5 micrograms of total RNA per sample. In regard to this clonotype: Its specificity is not known. A read error may be the cause here, since a much bigger clone is one base away.

Primed by a sample-barcoded 5' primer and a J-beta primer mix, a second PCR proceeded for about 6 to 11 cycles. A minimum of 2.5 million CDR3-containing paired-end reads was obtained for each sample. TCRdb itself ran the 5' RACE reads through MiXCR, one entry per CDR3 protein. The sample carries approximately 700,000 distinct CDR3 sequences, roughly 32% recorded once. Sequences were obtained from blood. The sequence derives from a woman aged 80 or older in good health.

Here the CDR3 DNA reads TGTGCCAGCAAGAGGGATACTATACATGGCTGCACCTTC. Its protein is CASKRDTIHGCTF. The chain is built from TRBV27 and TRBJ1-2, with no clear D. From germline, CDR1 is MNHEY and CDR2 SMNVEV (reference sequence). This CDR3 comprises 13 residues.